The 9 T cell receptor beta chains reported below all come from one sample, sequenced in a study of blood T cell repertoires in COVID-19 (dated by TCRdb to 2020 to 2021). The library relied on the immunoSEQ multiplex PCR assay. TCRdb obtained this table from immuneACCESS and retained in-frame rearrangements with V and J assigned. These tables miss some clones; where compared with another copy, unresolved V genes account for less than half of the shortfall, and the remainder is unexplained. The sample table lists approximately 110,000 clones, approximately 82% of them with a count of one. The ten biggest clones cover 15% to 20% of the sample. The specimen was peripheral blood. Every receptor here comes from a woman between 55 and 75 years old with acute or convalescent COVID-19.

The chain combines TRBV7-9 with TRBJ2-7; TRBD1 matches at 11 bases. The CDR3 sequence is 14 residues long. The germline CDR1 and CDR2 sequences are SEHNR and FQNEAQ (reference sequence). V lost 5 bases and J lost 5; bases outside the gene matches: 5. In DNA, the CDR3 is TGTGCCAGCAGCAGGACAGGGGGCGCAGACGAGCAGTACTTC. It is translated as CASSRTGGADEQYF.

This clone was observed a handful of times. The chain combines TRBV7-2 with TRBJ2-7, with D maybe TRBD1 (6 bases). Trimming shortened V by 0 bases and J by 7 bases, and 13 bases separated the two germline ends. This CDR3 contains 14 residues. From germline, CDR1 is SGHTA and CDR2 FQGNSA. CDR3 loop: CASSLAEGGREQYF. The DNA of the CDR3 is TGTGCCAGCAGCTTAGCGGAAGGGGGTAGGGAGCAGTACTTC. The full variable domain, in which reference TRBV7-2 and TRBJ2-7 provide the parts outside the CDR3, is GAGVSQSPSNKVTEKGKDVELRCDPISGHTALYWYRQSLGQGLEFLIYFQGNSAPDKSGLPSDRFSAERTGGSVSTLTIQRTQQEDSAVYLCASSLAEGGREQYFGPGTRLTVT.

This clone was seen a handful of times. V gene TRBV7-2 combines with J gene TRBJ2-1; a possible D gene is TRBD2 (6 bases). Trimming removed 5 bases from V and 8 bases from J, with 13 bases in between. This CDR3 comprises 13 residues. Germline-derived CDR1 and CDR2 are SGHTA and FQGNSA. The DNA for the CDR3 is TGTGCCAGCAGCCTGGGACTGGCCTATGAGCAGTTCTTC. It encodes CASSLGLAYEQFF.

The gene calls are TRBV7-2 and TRBJ2-3, with D perhaps TRBD2 (5 bases). Germline values: CDR1 SGHTA, CDR2 FQGNSA. This CDR3 has 14 residues. With 10 bases removed from V and 2 bases from J, the gap between germline ends came to 16 bases. CDR3 residues: CATQTTRTTDTQYF. Written as DNA, the CDR3 is TGTGCCACCCAGACTACCCGGACCACAGATACGCAGTATTTT.

This clone was picked up a small number of times. This chain joins TRBV27 and TRBJ1-1; no firm D call. This CDR3 contains 15 residues. CDR1 is MNHEY and CDR2 is SMNVEV in the germline V gene (reference sequence). V was trimmed by 2 bases and J by 4 bases, leaving 14 bases between them. The DNA of the CDR3 is TGTGCCAGCAGTTTACGGCCTCCCCGGGGCACTGAAGCTTTCTTT. Translation gives CASSLRPPRGTEAFF.

V gene TRBV12-3 or TRBV12-4 combines with J gene TRBJ2-5; 7 nucleotides agree with TRBD2. V shed 7 bases, J shed 2 bases, and the junction held 4 bases outside the gene matches. The CDR3 length is 13 residues. CDR3 sequence (DNA): TGTGCCAGCACCCTGGGACTACAAGAGACCCAGTACTTC. Amino acid sequence: CASTLGLQETQYF.

The chain recombines TRBV7-9 with TRBJ1-3; D is unclear. This CDR3 has 11 amino acids. Per the germline V gene, CDR1 is SEHNR and CDR2 is FQNEAQ (reference sequence). V lost 10 bases and J 0 bases, leaving 4 bases between the germline ends. This chain's CDR3 is CAIHSGNTIYF. CDR3 bases: TGTGCCATACACTCTGGAAACACCATATATTTT.

The CDR3 loop is CASSLWTADLQHF. Written as DNA, the CDR3 is TGTGCCAGCAGTTTATGGACTGCTGATCTCCAGCATTTT. The V and J genes are TRBV28 and TRBJ1-5; D is unresolved. Trimming left V 0 bases short and J 12 bases short, with 12 bases between. Germline V gene lookup returns CDR1 MDHEN and CDR2 SYDVKM. The CDR3 totals 13 residues.

This chain links TRBV7-9 with TRBJ1-2; D might be TRBD1 (6 bases). Germline V gene lookup returns CDR1 SEHNR and CDR2 FQNEAQ (reference sequence). This CDR3 comprises 13 residues. V was clipped by 4 bases and J by 5 bases, with 11 bases between them. CDR3 region: CASSSGTSYGYTF. CDR3 bases: TGTGCCAGCAGCTCCGGGACAAGTTATGGCTACACCTTC.